Each of the 7 T cell receptor beta chains below was sequenced from the same sample in a study of radiotherapy plus CTLA-4 blockade in lung cancer. Method: immunoSEQ multiplex PCR; TCRdb's copy keeps in-frame clones and lacks some. The sample comprises tens of thousands of clones, around nine tenths of which are singletons, and 6% to 8.5% rests with the top ten. Material: peripheral blood, obtained from a patient treated with radiotherapy plus ipilimumab. All receptors come from a human donor with non-small cell lung cancer whose response to radiotherapy plus ipilimumab could not be evaluated.

This chain uses TRBV6-5 with TRBJ2-7; D not resolved. The CDR3 runs 12 residues. Trimming took off 5 bases at V and 6 bases at J, with 11 bases between the two ends. In germline, CDR1 is MNHEY, CDR2 SVGAGI. The CDR3 DNA is TGTGCCAGCAGTGATCGACCAGGCGAGCAGTACTTC. This codes for CASSDRPGEQYF.

The rearrangement uses TRBV10-3 and TRBJ1-6; no clear D. Germline V gives CDR1 ENHRY, CDR2 SYGVKD. The CDR3 consists of 15 residues. Trimming left V 4 bases short and J 4 bases short, with 11 bases between. CDR3 nucleotides: TGTGCCATCAGTGTGCAGACGGGATATAATTCACCCCTCCACTTT. Its translation is CAISVQTGYNSPLHF.

This chain uses TRBV7-2 with TRBJ2-7; TRBD2 aligns across 10 bases. Germline CDR1 SGHTA, CDR2 FQGNSA. The CDR3 contains 16 residues. The J segment lost 4 bases and the V segment lost 0 bases, leaving 6 bases of the junction unmatched. DNA of the CDR3: TGTGCCAGCAGCTTAGCCGGAGCGGGGGGGCAGTACGAGCAGTACTTC. It is translated as CASSLAGAGGQYEQYF.

The CDR3 is CASSAGGGPTDSPLHF. CDR3 in DNA: TGTGCCAGCAGCGCCGGGGGAGGACCCACGGATTCACCCCTCCACTTT. The V gene is TRBV9, the J gene TRBJ1-6; the D gene is possibly TRBD1 (5 bases). Germline-derived CDR1 and CDR2 are SGDLS and YYNGEE. The CDR3 is 16 residues long. V lost 3 bases and J lost 8, with 18 bases in between.

This clone was detected only once. The chain joins TRBV7-2 to TRBJ1-2; 9 bases are a match to TRBD1. The trim removed 1 base at V and 6 bases at J, leaving 6 bases unmatched. There are 15 residues in the CDR3. Germline V gene lookup returns CDR1 SGHTA and CDR2 FQGNSA. In nucleotides, the CDR3 is TGTGCCAGCAGCTTAGGGGGGACAGGGCGTGATGGCTACACCTTC. Translation: CASSLGGTGRDGYTF.

The rearrangement joins TRBV7-9 to TRBJ2-1; 10 nucleotides agree with TRBD2. The V gene's germline CDR1 is SEHNR and CDR2 FQNEAQ (reference sequence). CDR3 length: 16 residues. With V trimmed by 5 bases and J by 5 bases, 9 bases remained unmatched. The CDR3 DNA follows: TGTGCCAGCAGCAACCCTAGCGGGGGTAATAACAATGAGCAGTTCTTC. Amino acid sequence: CASSNPSGGNNNEQFF.

This rearrangement joins TRBV11-2 to TRBJ1-5; no clear D. The CDR3 is 14 residues long. Germline loops: CDR1 SGHAT, CDR2 FQNNGV. The V end lost 0 bases, the J end lost 7 bases, and 10 bases lay between the germline ends. CDR3 amino acids: CASSLERVGQPQHF. The CDR3 nucleotides are TGTGCCAGCAGCTTAGAACGGGTAGGCCAGCCCCAGCATTTT.